This T cell receptor (beta chain) was retrieved from a study of T cells in Graves' hyperthyroidism and ophthalmopathy. From germline, CDR1 is MNHNS and CDR2 SASEGT. CDR3 size: 15 residues. Losses at the gene ends were 7 bases for V and 10 bases for J; bases not matched to a gene: 13. Amplified regions were TCR beta CDR3 sequences from RNA transcripts. A set of HTBI primers served as the primers for a first-round RT-PCR of the TCR CDR3. TCRdb itself ran the multiplex PCR reads through MiXCR, one entry per CDR3 protein. The sample has about 590,000 distinct CDR3 sequences; around 14% are singletons. Researchers barred patients who had uncontrolled infection, other autoimmune disease, pregnancy or lactation. This clonotype was counted many times.

V and J are TRBV6-1 and TRBJ2-3, with TRBD2 identical over 11 bases. The TCR originated in a woman younger than 45 with Graves' hyperthyroidism. Sequencing was carried out using blood. The CDR3 loop is CASKALAGGPAAQYF. CDR3 bases: TGTGCCAGCAAAGCTTTAGCGGGAGGGCCGGCGGCGCAGTATTTT.